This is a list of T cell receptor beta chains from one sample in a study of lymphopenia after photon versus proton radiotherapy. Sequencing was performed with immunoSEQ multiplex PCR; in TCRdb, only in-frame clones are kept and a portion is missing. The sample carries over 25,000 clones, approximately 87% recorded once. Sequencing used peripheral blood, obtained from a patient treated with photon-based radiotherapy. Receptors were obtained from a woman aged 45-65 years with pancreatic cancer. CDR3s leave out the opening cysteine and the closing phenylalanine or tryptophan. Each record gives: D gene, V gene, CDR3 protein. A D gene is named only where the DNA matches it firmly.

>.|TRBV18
ASSSRGKRDEKLF
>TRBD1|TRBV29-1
SVGTGGYEQY
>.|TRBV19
AAAPGGYGYT
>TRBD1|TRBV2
ATEGGGLGYGYT
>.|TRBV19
ASSTQTGGAGELF
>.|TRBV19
ASSNYDRSYGYT
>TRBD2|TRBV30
AWTGGSGQETQY
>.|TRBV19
ASSPPRETVMSTEAF
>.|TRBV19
ASRAPDSYEQY
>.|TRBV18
ASSPRRDSNEQY
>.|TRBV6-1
ASSEGGGAETQY
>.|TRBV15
ATSRGGQPQETQY
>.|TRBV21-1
ASRPRGSSYNEQF
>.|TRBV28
ASRSAIRPYEQY
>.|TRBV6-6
ASSRGRGTSIEKLF
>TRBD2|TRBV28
ASSLRLAGGFYEQY
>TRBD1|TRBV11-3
ASSWDREETQY
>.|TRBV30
AWSVTQGSHEQF
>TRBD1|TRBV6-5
ASSYSRGRNNEQF
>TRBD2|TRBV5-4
AGTDGGASTDTQY
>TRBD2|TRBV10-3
AISDARLAGGGSYNEQF
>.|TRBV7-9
ASSLASGNEKLF
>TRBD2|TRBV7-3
ASSLGLAGVGDTQY
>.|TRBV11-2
ASSDLKGSNNEQF
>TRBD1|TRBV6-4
ASSETGGATEAF